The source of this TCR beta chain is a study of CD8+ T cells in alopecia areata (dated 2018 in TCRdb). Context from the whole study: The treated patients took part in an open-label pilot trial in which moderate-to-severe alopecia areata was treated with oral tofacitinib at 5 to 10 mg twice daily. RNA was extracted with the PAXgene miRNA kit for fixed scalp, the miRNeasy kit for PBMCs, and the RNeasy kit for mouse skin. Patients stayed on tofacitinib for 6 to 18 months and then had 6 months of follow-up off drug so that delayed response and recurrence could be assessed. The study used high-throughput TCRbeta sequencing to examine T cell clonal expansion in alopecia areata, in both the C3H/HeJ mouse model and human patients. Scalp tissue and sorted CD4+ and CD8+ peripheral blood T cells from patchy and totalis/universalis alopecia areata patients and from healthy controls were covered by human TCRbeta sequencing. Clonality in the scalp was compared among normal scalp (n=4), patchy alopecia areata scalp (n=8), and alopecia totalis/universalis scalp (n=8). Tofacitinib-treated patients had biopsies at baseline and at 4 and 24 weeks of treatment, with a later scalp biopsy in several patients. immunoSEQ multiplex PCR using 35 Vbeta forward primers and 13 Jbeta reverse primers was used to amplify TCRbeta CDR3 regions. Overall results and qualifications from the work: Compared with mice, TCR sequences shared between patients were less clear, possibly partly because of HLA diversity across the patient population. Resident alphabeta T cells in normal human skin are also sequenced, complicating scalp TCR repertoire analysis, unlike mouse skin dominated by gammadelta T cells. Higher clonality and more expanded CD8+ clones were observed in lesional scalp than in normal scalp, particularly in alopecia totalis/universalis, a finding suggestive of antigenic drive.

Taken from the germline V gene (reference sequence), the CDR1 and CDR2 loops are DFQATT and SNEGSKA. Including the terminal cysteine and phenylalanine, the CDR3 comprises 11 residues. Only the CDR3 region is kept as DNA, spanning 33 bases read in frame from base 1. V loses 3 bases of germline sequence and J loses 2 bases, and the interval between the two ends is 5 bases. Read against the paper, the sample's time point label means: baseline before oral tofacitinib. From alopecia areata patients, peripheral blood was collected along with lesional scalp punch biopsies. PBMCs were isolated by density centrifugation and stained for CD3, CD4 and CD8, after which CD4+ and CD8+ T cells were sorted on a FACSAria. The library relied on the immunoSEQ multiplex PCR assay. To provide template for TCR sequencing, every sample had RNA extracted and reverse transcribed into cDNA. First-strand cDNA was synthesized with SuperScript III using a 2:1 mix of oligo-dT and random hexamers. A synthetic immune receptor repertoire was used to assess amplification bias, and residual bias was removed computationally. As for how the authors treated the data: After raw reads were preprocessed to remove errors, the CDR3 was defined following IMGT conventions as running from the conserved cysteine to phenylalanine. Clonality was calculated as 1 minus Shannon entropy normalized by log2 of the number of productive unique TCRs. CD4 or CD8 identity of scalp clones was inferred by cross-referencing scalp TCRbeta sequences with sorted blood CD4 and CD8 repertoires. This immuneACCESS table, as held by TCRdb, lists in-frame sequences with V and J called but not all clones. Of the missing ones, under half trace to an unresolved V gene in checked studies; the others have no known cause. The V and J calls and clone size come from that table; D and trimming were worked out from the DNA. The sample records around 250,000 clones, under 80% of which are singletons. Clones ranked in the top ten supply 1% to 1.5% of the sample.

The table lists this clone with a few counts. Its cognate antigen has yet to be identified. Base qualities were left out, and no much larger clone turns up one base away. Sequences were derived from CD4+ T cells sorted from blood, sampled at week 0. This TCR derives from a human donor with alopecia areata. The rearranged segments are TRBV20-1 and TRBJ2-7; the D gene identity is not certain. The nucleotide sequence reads TGCAGTGCTAGGGGCGCCTACGAGCAGTACTTC. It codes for CSARGAYEQYF.